The sequence of this T cell receptor beta chain was determined in a study of shared clonotypes between healthy human individuals (dated by TCRdb to the early 2020s). About the full investigation: The cohort comprised a couple of women and a few men aged 18 to 49 years. For each donor, CD4 naive and CD4 memory were each run on three plates, CD8 naive on two plates, and CD8 memory on one plate. Blood TCR repertoires of about 5 healthy adults were deeply sequenced to estimate repertoire size and the extent of clonotype sharing between individuals. To increase sequencing depth and limit assay-specific biases, TCR repertoire library preparation and sequencing were carried out by different laboratories using diverse techniques. Each donor's leukapheresis produced roughly between roughly 0.9 and 9 billion PBMCs.

For the CD8 naive samples, CD45RO-negative cells were positively selected for CCR7, yielding a CD45RA+CCR7+ population from which TemRA cells were excluded. Donors were healthy HIV-negative adults with no recently reported acute infections or vaccinations. All donors were Caucasian adults living in Nashville, Tennessee, USA. After blood collection by leukapheresis, PBMCs were isolated using Ficoll-Histopaque density gradient centrifugation and then cryopreserved in the vapor phase of liquid nitrogen. Purity and quantity of every magnetically sorted T cell population were checked by analytical flow cytometry. Genomic DNA was isolated from every sorted fraction and measured by UV absorbance on a Nanodrop 2000c. With respect to this clone: This clone's antigen is unknown. It has no much larger one-base neighbor in the sample; base qualities were not kept.

Using the deep immunoSEQ assay, multiplex PCR amplified TCR CDR3 regions from genomic DNA. For each cell subset, the extracted genomic DNA was distributed evenly across all wells of several immunoSEQ 96-well plates, and each plate served as one replicate. For sorted subsets, 200 to 250 ng of genomic DNA, equivalent to some 33,000 T cell genomes, went into each replicate PCR. Purified libraries were measured with a Qubit 3.0 fluorometer, size-checked on a Bioanalyzer 2100, and measured again with the KAPA Library Quantification kit. A separate single-read 150-cycle Illumina NextSeq 550 flow cell was used to sequence each immunoSEQ 96-well plate. In the original analysis: Because the immunoSEQ output included only junctional sequences and no quality scores, the filtering could not be the same as the filtering used for full-length reads. Sequences were annotated with PyIR, a Python wrapper for IgBLAST v1.9, and V/J genes and CDR3 were assigned using IMGT germline references. Reads were filtered out if the reads had weak V/J assignments (E-value above 1e-6), no CDR3, stop codons, out-of-frame junctions, or ambiguous translated residues. V3J clonotypes were defined as sequences sharing the same inferred V gene, J gene, and CDR3 amino acid sequence. Percentage overlap between repertoires was computed as shared unique clonotypes divided by the size of the smaller repertoire. Repertoire richness was assessed with RTK rarefaction, the Chao1 estimator, and Recon v2.1 estimates of unobserved clonotypes. For all TCRbeta clonotypes obtained by the gDNA method from four donors, generation probabilities were computed with OLGA. TCRdb's version of the immuneACCESS table is confined to in-frame rearrangements and falls short of the full clone set. An unresolved V gene accounts for under half of the shortfall where checked; the remainder is of unknown origin. V, J and clone size reflect that table, while D and trimming were determined from the DNA. Recorded for this sample are under 1 million clones; 96% of them occurred a single time. The ten top clones hold approximately 0.2% of the sample.

Points the paper makes about the study in general: Even with the large sequencing depth, rarefaction of the sorted-subset datasets indicated that sequencing was incomplete. When several donors were compared, the shared fraction of clonotypes was 5% to 6.5% for naive CD4, 3.5% to 4% for naive CD8, 2.3% for memory CD4, and 0.3% to 0.5% for memory CD8. Only blood was sampled, and tissue TCR repertoires likely differ from those in blood. The genetic and exposure-history diversity represented was limited by the small number of donors. Higher generation probabilities were observed for clonotypes shared by all four sorted-subset donors than for non-shared clonotypes. Based on pairwise subsampling, the degree of clonotype sharing among donors was expected to be affected by sequencing depth. Naive subsets generally had larger estimated clonotype richness than memory subsets.

In the germline V gene, CDR1 corresponds to SGHTA and CDR2 to FQGNSA. V has 3 bases trimmed and J has 7 bases trimmed; junction bases matching no gene number 12. The CDR3 goes from the cysteine to the phenylalanine over 16 residues. Only the CDR3 DNA stays, 48 bases, in frame from base 1. This chain joins TRBV7-2 to TRBJ2-1; 7 central bases correspond to TRBD2. The specimen sequenced was naive CD8+ T cells sorted from blood. The label giving this sample's cell subset or site can be read as: CD45RA+CCR7+. The clonotype was recovered from a man aged 30-40 years in good health. The sequence in DNA is TGTGCCAGCAGCTTTCTCAGAGAAGCGGGAAGGAATGAGCAGTTCTTC. Its translation reads: CASSFLREAGRNEQFF.